The rows below give T cell receptor beta chains drawn from one sample of a study of breast tumors, draining lymph nodes, adjacent tissues. Each CDR3 protein is one row after TCRdb ran MiXCR on the multiplex PCR reads. This sample has 80,000 to 130,000 distinct CDR3 sequences, with approximately 22% found just once. The source material was axillary lymph node tissue. These receptors came from a female donor with breast cancer. Some clones in this sample may be carry-over from other donors' samples. Both conserved end residues are part of each CDR3. A D gene is named only where the DNA matches it firmly. Clone size is shown for a subset of rows, as once, few, many or a class of expanded clone.

TRBV6-1	.	TRBJ1-4	many	CASSEDPFATNEKLFF	TGTGCCAGCAGTGAAGATCCGTTTGCAACTAATGAAAAACTGTTTTTT
TRBV6-1	TRBD1	TRBJ2-6	few	CASSQGGTGANVLTF	TGTGCCAGCTCACAGGGGGGTACTGGGGCCAACGTCCTGACTTTC
TRBV20-1	TRBD1	TRBJ1-1	few	CSARARSGQGAAGTEAFF	TGCAGTGCTAGAGCTAGATCGGGACAGGGGGCCGCGGGCACTGAAGCTTTCTTT
TRBV6-2/TRBV6-3	.	TRBJ1-3	many	CASNSLWTATAGNTIYF	TGTGCCAGCAACTCCCTTTGGACAGCGACGGCTGGAAACACCATATATTTT
TRBV4-2	TRBD2	TRBJ2-7	many	CASSQELAGSSYEQYF	TGTGCCAGCAGCCAAGAATTAGCGGGGTCGTCCTACGAGCAGTACTTC
TRBV7-7	.	TRBJ2-6	many	CASSAWDGSGANVLTF	TGTGCTAGCAGCGCCTGGGACGGCTCTGGGGCCAACGTCCTGACTTTC
TRBV7-9	TRBD2	TRBJ2-3	many	CASSSPVASGSSTDTQYF	TGTGCCAGCAGCTCCCCCGTAGCTAGCGGGAGCAGCACAGATACGCAGTATTTT
TRBV7-3	TRBD2	TRBJ2-3	many	CASSLTLAGPTDTQYF	TGTGCCAGCAGCTTAACTCTAGCGGGGCCCACAGATACGCAGTATTTT
TRBV4-1	.	TRBJ2-7	many	CASSPRGGGGTYEQYF	TGCGCCAGCAGCCCAAGGGGGGGGGGGGGCACCTACGAGCAGTACTTC
TRBV5-1	TRBD2	TRBJ2-3	many	CASSAAGALADTQYF	TGCGCCAGCAGCGCGGCGGGAGCCCTCGCAGATACGCAGTATTTT
TRBV5-1	.	TRBJ2-7	.	CASRLRQDSYEQYF	TGCGCCAGCAGACTACGACAGGACTCCTACGAGCAGTACTTC
TRBV20-1	.	TRBJ2-5	many	CSAKGGPQETQYF	TGCAGTGCTAAAGGGGGGCCACAAGAGACCCAGTACTTC
TRBV20-1	.	TRBJ1-4	many	CSARGPEEKLFF	TGCAGTGCTAGGGGGCCCGAAGAAAAACTGTTTTTT
TRBV20-1	.	TRBJ1-2	.	CSASSQAYGYTF	TGCAGTGCTAGCAGTCAGGCGTATGGCTACACCTTC
TRBV20-1	.	TRBJ1-5	many	CSARPLTVGDQPQHF	TGCAGTGCTAGACCCTTAACCGTAGGGGATCAGCCCCAGCATTTT
TRBV15	.	TRBJ2-7	.	CATSSEESYEQYF	TGTGCCACCAGCAGTGAAGAAAGCTACGAGCAGTACTTC
TRBV3-1	.	TRBJ1-2	many	CASSRETQIGYTF	TGTGCCAGCAGCCGAGAGACGCAGATTGGCTACACCTTC
TRBV20-1	.	TRBJ1-2	many	CSARMSGTNYGYTF	TGCAGTGCTAGAATGTCAGGAACTAACTATGGCTACACCTTC
TRBV24-1	.	TRBJ2-5	.	CATSDRGGKGTQHF	TGTGCCACCAGTGACCGGGGAGGAAAAGGGACCCAGCACTTC
TRBV7-6	TRBD1	TRBJ2-7	.	CASSLATGKTYEQYF	TGTGCCAGCAGCTTAGCGACAGGGAAGACCTACGAGCAGTACTTC
TRBV5-4	TRBD1	TRBJ2-1	many	CASSLAGTVYNEQFF	TGTGCCAGCAGCTTGGCCGGGACAGTCTACAATGAGCAGTTCTTC
TRBV11-2	.	TRBJ2-7	.	CASSPPGHGQYF	TGTGCCAGCAGCCCTCCGGGACATGGGCAGTACTTC
TRBV5-4	TRBD2	TRBJ2-1	many	CASSPGTSGRVYEQFF	TGTGCCAGCAGCCCCGGGACTAGCGGGAGGGTCTATGAGCAGTTCTTC
TRBV6-1	TRBD2	TRBJ2-2	.	CASSPGLASTGELFF	TGTGCCAGCAGCCCGGGACTAGCATCCACCGGGGAGCTGTTTTTT
TRBV10-2	.	TRBJ2-7	.	CASTEQGGYEQYF	TGCGCCAGCACTGAGCAGGGGGGCTACGAGCAGTACTTC
TRBV24-1	.	TRBJ2-1	.	CATQRSGAPEQFF	TGTGCCACCCAACGCTCCGGGGCACCTGAGCAGTTCTTC
TRBV6-5	.	TRBJ1-4	many	CASSYRRTNEKLFF	TGTGCCAGCAGTTACAGGAGAACTAATGAAAAACTGTTTTTT
TRBV13	.	TRBJ2-5	many	CASSSQRGGSETQYF	TGTGCCAGCAGTTCCCAGCGAGGGGGGTCAGAGACCCAGTACTTC
TRBV2	.	TRBJ2-3	many	CASSPRGTQYF	TGTGCCAGCAGTCCCCGAGGTACGCAGTATTTT